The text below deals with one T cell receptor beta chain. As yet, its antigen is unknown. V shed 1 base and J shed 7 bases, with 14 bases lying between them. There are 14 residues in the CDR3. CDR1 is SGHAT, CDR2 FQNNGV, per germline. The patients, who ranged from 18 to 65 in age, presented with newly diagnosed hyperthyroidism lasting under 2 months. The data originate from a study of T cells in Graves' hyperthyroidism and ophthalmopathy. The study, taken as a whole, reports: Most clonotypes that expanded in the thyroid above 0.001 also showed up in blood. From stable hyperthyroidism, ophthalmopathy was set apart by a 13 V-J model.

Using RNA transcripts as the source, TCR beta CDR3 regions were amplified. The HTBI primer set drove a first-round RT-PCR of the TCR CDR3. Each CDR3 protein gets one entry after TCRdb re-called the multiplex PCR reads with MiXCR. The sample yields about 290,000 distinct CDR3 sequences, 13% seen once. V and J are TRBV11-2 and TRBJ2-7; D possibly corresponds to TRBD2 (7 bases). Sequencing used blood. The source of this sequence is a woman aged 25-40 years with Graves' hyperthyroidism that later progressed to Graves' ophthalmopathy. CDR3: CASSLGAGDREQYF. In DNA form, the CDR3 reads TGTGCCAGCAGCTTAGGGGCGGGAGACAGGGAGCAGTACTTC.